This T cell receptor (beta chain) was documented in a study of shared clonotypes between healthy human individuals. Points from the study as a whole: Sorted-subset sequencing was shown by rarefaction to be incomplete despite large depth.

Losses at the gene ends were 4 bases for V and 1 base for J; bases not matched to a gene: 6. Germline CDR1 is SGHTA and CDR2 is FQGNSA. The CDR3 length is 15 residues. With respect to this clone: Its antigen is currently unknown.

Naive CD8 cells, CD45RO-negative and positively selected for CCR7, excluded terminally differentiated effector memory CD45RA+ cells. Using immunoSEQ multiplex PCR, the repertoire was profiled, and TCRdb retains in-frame clones only, with some absent. This sample yields more than 2 million clones, of which 90% to 95% are seen a single time; about 1.7% belongs to the top ten. The receptor's source is a man in his late teens or twenties in good health. Some clones in this sample may be carry-over from other donors' samples. This rearrangement joins TRBV7-2 to TRBJ2-7, with TRBD1 matching over 8 bases. The sequenced material came from naive CD8+ T cells from PBMCs. The CDR3: CASSSWTGRSYEQYF. DNA of the CDR3: TGTGCCAGCAGCTCCTGGACAGGGAGATCCTACGAGCAGTACTTC.